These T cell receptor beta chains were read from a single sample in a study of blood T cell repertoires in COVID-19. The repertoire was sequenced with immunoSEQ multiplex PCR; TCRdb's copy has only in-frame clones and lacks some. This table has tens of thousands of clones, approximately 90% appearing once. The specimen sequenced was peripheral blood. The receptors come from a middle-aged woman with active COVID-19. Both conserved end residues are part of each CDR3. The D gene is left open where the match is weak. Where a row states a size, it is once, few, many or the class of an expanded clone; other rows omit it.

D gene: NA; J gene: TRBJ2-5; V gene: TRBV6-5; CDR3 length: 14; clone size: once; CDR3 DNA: TGTGCCAGCATCACAGGGGGGGGGCAAGAGACCCAGTACTTC; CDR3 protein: CASITGGGQETQYF
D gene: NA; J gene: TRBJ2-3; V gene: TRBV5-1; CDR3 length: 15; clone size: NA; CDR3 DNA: TGCGCCAGCAGCTTGGATGACGGGGACACAGATACGCAGTATTTT; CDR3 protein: CASSLDDGDTDTQYF
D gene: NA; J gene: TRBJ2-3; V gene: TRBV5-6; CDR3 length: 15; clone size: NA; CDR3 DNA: TGTGCCAGCAGCTTATCTCATGGCCGCACAGATACGCAGTATTTT; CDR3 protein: CASSLSHGRTDTQYF
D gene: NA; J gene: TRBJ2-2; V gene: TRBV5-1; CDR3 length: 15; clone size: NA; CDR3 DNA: TGCGCCAGCAGCCCGGGACTGCGGAACACCGGGGAGCTGTTTTTT; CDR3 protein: CASSPGLRNTGELFF
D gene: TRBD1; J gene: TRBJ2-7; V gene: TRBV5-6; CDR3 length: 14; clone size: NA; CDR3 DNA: TGTGCCAGCAGCAGATCCGGGACAGCCTACGAGCAGTACTTC; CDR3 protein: CASSRSGTAYEQYF
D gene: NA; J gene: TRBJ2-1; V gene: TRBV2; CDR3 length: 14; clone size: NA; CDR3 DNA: TGTGCCAGCTCGGCGGACAGCTCCTACAATGAGCAGTTCTTC; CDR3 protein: CASSADSSYNEQFF
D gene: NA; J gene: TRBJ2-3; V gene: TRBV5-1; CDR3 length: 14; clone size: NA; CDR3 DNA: TGCGCCAGCAGCTTTCTAGAGAACCCAGATACGCAGTATTTT; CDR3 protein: CASSFLENPDTQYF
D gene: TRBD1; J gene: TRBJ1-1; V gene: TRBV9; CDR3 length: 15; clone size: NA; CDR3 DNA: TGTGCCAGCAGCGACGGGACAGGGTACACTCCTGAAGCTTTCTTT; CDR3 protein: CASSDGTGYTPEAFF
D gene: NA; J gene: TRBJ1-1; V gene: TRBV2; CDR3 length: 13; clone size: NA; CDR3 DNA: TGTGCCAGCAGGTCACAGGGTAGCACTGAAGCTTTCTTT; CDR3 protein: CASRSQGSTEAFF
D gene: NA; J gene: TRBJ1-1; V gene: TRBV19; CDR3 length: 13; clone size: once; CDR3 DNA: TGTGCCAGTAGCTTGAAGCTGAACACTGAAGCTTTCTTT; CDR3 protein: CASSLKLNTEAFF